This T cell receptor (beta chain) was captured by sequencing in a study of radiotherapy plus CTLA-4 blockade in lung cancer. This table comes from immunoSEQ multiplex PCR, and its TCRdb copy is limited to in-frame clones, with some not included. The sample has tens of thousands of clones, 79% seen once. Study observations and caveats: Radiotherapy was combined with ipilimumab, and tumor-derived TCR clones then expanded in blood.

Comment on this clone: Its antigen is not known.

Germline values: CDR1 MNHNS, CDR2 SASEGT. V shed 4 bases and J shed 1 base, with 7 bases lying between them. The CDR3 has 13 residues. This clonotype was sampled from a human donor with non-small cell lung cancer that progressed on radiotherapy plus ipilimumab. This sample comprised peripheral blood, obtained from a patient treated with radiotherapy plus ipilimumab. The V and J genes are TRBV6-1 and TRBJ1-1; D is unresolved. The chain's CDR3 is CASSARANTEAFF. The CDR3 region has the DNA TGTGCCAGCAGTGCGCGGGCGAACACTGAAGCTTTCTTT.